The 24 T cell receptor beta chains below come from one sample, sequenced in a study of T cells in localized non-small cell lung cancer. Libraries were prepared by immunoSEQ multiplex PCR; TCRdb keeps only in-frame clonotypes and omits some of them. The sample holds 2,000 to 3,000 clones, 30% to 40% seen once. Sequences were derived from lung tumor tissue, sampled before any cancer treatment. The receptors originated from a man aged 35 to 69 with stage II lung adenocarcinoma.

The count of this clone is one. The J gene is TRBJ1-3, the V gene TRBV19; D not certain. CDR3 size: 16 residues. CDR1 is LNHDA, CDR2 SQIVND, per germline (reference sequence). The germline V and J ends were trimmed by 5 bases and 0 bases, with 14 bases remaining between them. The CDR3 DNA reads as TGTGCCAGTAGTTCCCTGGGTCCTGACTCTGGAAACACCATATATTTT. Its translation is CASSSLGPDSGNTIYF.

The gene calls are TRBV18 and TRBJ2-4, with a weak D call TRBD1 (5 bases). V was trimmed by 3 bases and J by 7 bases, leaving 13 bases between them. The CDR3 consists of 14 residues. Germline CDR1 KGHSH, CDR2 LQKENI. CDR3 DNA: TGTGCCAGCTCACCCTCGACAGATGACAACATTCAGTACTTC. This encodes CASSPSTDDNIQYF. The whole variable domain, filled in from reference TRBV18 and TRBJ2-4, reads NAGVMQNPRHLVRRRGQEARLRCSPMKGHSHVYWYRQLPEEGLKFMVYLQKENIIDESGMPKERFSAEFPKEGPSILRIQQVVRGDSAAYFCASSPSTDDNIQYFGAGTRLSVL.

The chain couples TRBV6-8 to TRBJ1-2; 7 bases line up with TRBD1. The CDR3 has 15 amino acids. V lost 2 bases and J lost 6; bases outside the gene matches: 9. Looked up from germline, CDR1 is MNHGY and CDR2 is SAAAGT. Written as DNA, the CDR3 is TGTGCCAGCAGTTACCGGAGAGGGGGCGGAGATGGCTACACCTTC. Encoded protein: CASSYRRGGGDGYTF.

This clone was counted once. The chain is built from TRBV18 and TRBJ1-5; TRBD1 matches at 8 bases. The germline gives CDR1 KGHSH, CDR2 LQKENI. J gave up 12 bases and V 5 bases, and 6 bases lay outside the gene matches. The CDR3 consists of 12 residues. CDR3 region: CASSATGESQHF. The DNA for the CDR3 is TGTGCCAGCTCAGCGACAGGGGAAAGCCAGCATTTT.

J is TRBJ2-3 and V is TRBV6-8; D assignment may be TRBD1 or TRBD2 (6 bases each). The CDR3 extends over 15 amino acids. V shed 5 bases and J shed 6 bases, with 18 bases lying between them. Germline V lookup: CDR1 MNHGY, CDR2 SAAAGT. CDR3 region: CASSALRGAGDTQYF. Here the CDR3 DNA reads TGTGCCAGCAGTGCCCTGAGGGGGGCCGGGGATACGCAGTATTTT.

The DNA for the CDR3 is TGTGCCACCAGCAGGGGGGGGAGCTCCTATAATTCACCCCTCCACTTT. Its protein is CATSRGGSSYNSPLHF. The genes are TRBV15 and TRBJ1-6; D is possibly TRBD1 (5 bases). This CDR3 region has 16 residues. The V end was cut by 3 bases, the J end by 0 bases, with 9 bases between. CDR1 LNHNV and CDR2 YYDKDF come from the germline V gene (reference sequence).

By its share, this clone is medium-sized. J is TRBJ1-1 and V is TRBV6-8; D uncertain. This CDR3 is built from 15 residues. The germline V gene encodes CDR1 MNHGY and CDR2 SAAAGT. V was cut by 9 bases and J by 0 bases, with 17 bases left in between. In DNA form, the CDR3 reads TGTGCCAGTAGGGCACAGTCTAGAATGAACACTGAAGCTTTCTTT. Translating it yields CASRAQSRMNTEAFF.

The V call is TRBV19, the J call TRBJ2-4; a possible D gene is TRBD1 (6 bases). This CDR3 is built from 13 residues. Deletions cut 3 bases from V and 8 bases from J, with 11 bases between. Germline V gene lookup returns CDR1 LNHDA and CDR2 SQIVND (reference sequence). The DNA for the CDR3 is TGTGCCAGTAGTATTCCCTCAGGGGACATTCAGTACTTC. This translates into CASSIPSGDIQYF. The complete variable domain, with remaining parts taken from reference TRBV19 and TRBJ2-4, reads DGGITQSPKYLFRKEGQNVTLSCEQNLNHDAMYWYRQDPGQGLRLIYYSQIVNDFQKGDIAEGYSVSREKKESFPLTVTSAQKNPTAFYLCASSIPSGDIQYFGAGTRLSVL.

By its share, this clone is medium-sized (0.01 to 0.1%). The CDR3 reads CASSLGRESGELFF. In nucleotides, the CDR3 is TGTGCCAGCAGTCTCGGCAGGGAATCCGGGGAGCTGTTTTTT. V gene TRBV6-8 combines with J gene TRBJ2-2; D is possibly TRBD1 (5 bases). The germline V and J ends were trimmed by 5 bases and 6 bases, with 13 bases remaining between them. The CDR3 totals 14 residues. Germline values: CDR1 MNHGY, CDR2 SAAAGT.

The gene calls are TRBV19 and TRBJ2-1, with TRBD2 as a possible D gene (6 bases). The ends were cut back, 5 bases at V and 3 bases at J, with 11 bases in the middle. Per germline, CDR1 LNHDA and CDR2 SQIVND (reference sequence). CDR3 size: 14 residues. CDR3 protein: CASSSRGNYNEQFF. In DNA, the CDR3 is TGTGCCAGTAGTTCTCGGGGGAACTACAATGAGCAGTTCTTC.

V and J are TRBV14 and TRBJ1-2, with D hard to call. Germline values: CDR1 SGHDN, CDR2 FVKESK. With 1 base removed from V and 5 bases from J, the gap between germline ends came to 14 bases. This CDR3 is built from 15 residues. The CDR3 coding sequence is TGTGCCAGCAGCCAAGTGGCCCTGGGGAATTATGGCTACACCTTC. It is translated as CASSQVALGNYGYTF.

The V and J genes are TRBV28 and TRBJ1-1; D possibly corresponds to TRBD1 (5 bases). There are 13 residues in the CDR3. Germline V lookup: CDR1 MDHEN, CDR2 SYDVKM. V was clipped by 5 bases and J by 13 bases, with 20 bases between them. CDR3 sequence: CASSSRGTVDGFF. The CDR3 bases are TGTGCCAGCAGTAGTAGAGGGACGGTCGATGGTTTCTTT.

The chain has TRBV9 and TRBJ1-2; tentatively, D is TRBD1 (6 bases). CDR1 is SGDLS and CDR2 is YYNGEE in the germline V gene. Trimming left V 1 base short and J 4 bases short, with 14 bases between. The CDR3 runs 15 residues. Here the CDR3 DNA reads TGTGCCAGCAGCGTACAGGGGAGGGGGAGCTATGGCTACACCTTC. The encoded protein is CASSVQGRGSYGYTF.

The J gene is TRBJ1-1, the V gene TRBV18; a possible D gene is TRBD1 (6 bases). This CDR3 has 16 residues. With 1 base removed from V and 0 bases from J, the gap between germline ends came to 12 bases. The germline CDR1 and CDR2 sequences are KGHSH and LQKENI. The CDR3 DNA reads as TGTGCCAGCTCACCACGGGAAGGGGGAGTGAACACTGAAGCTTTCTTT. This translates into CASSPREGGVNTEAFF.

This clone was recorded a few times. The chain employs TRBV11-3 and TRBJ2-1; 8 bases line up with TRBD1. The CDR3 loop spans 16 amino acids. Trimming took 3 bases from V and 7 from J; bases not matched to a gene: 11. Germline V gene data show CDR1 as SGHNT and CDR2 as YENEEA. The CDR3 is CASSLWATGDVNEQFF. The CDR3 nucleotides are TGTGCCAGCAGCTTGTGGGCGACAGGGGATGTGAATGAGCAGTTCTTC.

The chain recombines TRBV11-3 with TRBJ1-1; D may be TRBD1 (5 bases). The CDR3 sequence is 14 residues long. V lost 4 bases and J 4 bases, leaving 13 bases between the germline ends. Per germline, CDR1 SGHNT and CDR2 YENEEA. CDR3 amino acids: CASSSSGEATEAFF. CDR3 DNA: TGTGCCAGCAGCTCGTCGGGGGAAGCCACTGAAGCTTTCTTT.

The chain carries TRBV6-8 and TRBJ2-7; D perhaps matches TRBD2 (7 bases). CDR1 and CDR2 (germline): MNHGY, SAAAGT. The V end was cut by 7 bases, the J end by 0 bases, with 16 bases between. The CDR3 sequence is 15 residues long. The CDR3 spells CASTPGGASSYEQYF. The CDR3 coding sequence is TGTGCCAGCACCCCTGGGGGGGCTAGCTCCTACGAGCAGTACTTC.

The rearrangement uses TRBV28 and TRBJ2-7, with D perhaps matching TRBD1 or TRBD2 (5 bases each). The V end lost 4 bases, the J end lost 2 bases, and 12 bases lay between the germline ends. The CDR3 totals 14 residues. Germline V gives CDR1 MDHEN, CDR2 SYDVKM. Written as DNA, the CDR3 is TGTGCCAGCAGTTCCCAGGGACCCGCCTACGAGCAGTACTTC. Residues: CASSSQGPAYEQYF.

A few counts support this clone. V and J are TRBV6-9 and TRBJ2-3, with TRBD1 identical over 7 bases. CDR1 and CDR2 (germline): MNHGY, SVAAGI. The CDR3 loop spans 13 amino acids. The trim removed 11 bases at V and 2 bases at J, leaving 7 bases unmatched. CDR3 nucleotide sequence: TGTGCCTCCAGAGAGGGGGCCACAGATACGCAGTATTTT. This sequence encodes CASREGATDTQYF.

The rearrangement links TRBV19 to TRBJ2-3, with D perhaps matching TRBD2 (7 bases). CDR1 is LNHDA and CDR2 is SQIVND in the germline V gene (reference sequence). Trimming removed 6 bases at V and 4 bases at J, with 8 bases between. The CDR3 extends over 12 amino acids. In DNA, the CDR3 is TGTGCCAGTAGCGGGGGGCCAGATACGCAGTATTTT. Translating it yields CASSGGPDTQYF.

This clone appeared a few times. The genes are TRBV6-8 and TRBJ2-3; either TRBD1 or TRBD2 may supply D (5 bases each). The CDR3 has 13 residues. The V end lost 5 bases, the J end lost 5 bases, and 11 bases lay between the germline ends. CDR1 and CDR2 from the germline V gene are MNHGY and SAAAGT. CDR3 residues: CASSDRDQDTQYF. The CDR3 coding sequence is TGTGCCAGCAGTGACCGGGACCAAGATACGCAGTATTTT.

The chain recombines TRBV18 with TRBJ1-2; D is ambiguous. This CDR3 is 14 amino acids long. Deletions cut 0 bases from V and 2 bases from J, with 7 bases between. Germline V gene lookup returns CDR1 KGHSH and CDR2 LQKENI. The CDR3 here is CASSPPTGNYGYTF. CDR3 DNA sequence: TGTGCCAGCTCACCACCTACGGGAAACTATGGCTACACCTTC.

This clone is categorized as medium-sized. The chain has TRBV9 and TRBJ2-5, with TRBD1 matching over 7 bases. The CDR3 is 15 amino acids. The germline CDR1 and CDR2 sequences are SGDLS and YYNGEE. The V gene end was trimmed by 0 bases and the J gene end by 0 bases; junction bases not matched to a gene: 2. The CDR3 nucleotides are TGTGCCAGCAGCGTAGGGGACAGAAACCAAGAGACCCAGTACTTC. It encodes CASSVGDRNQETQYF.

The table lists this clone with a few counts. The V and J genes are TRBV6-8 and TRBJ1-4; D is possibly TRBD1 (6 bases). The CDR3 sequence is 13 residues long. CDR1 and CDR2 from the germline V gene are MNHGY and SAAAGT. The V and J ends lost 5 bases and 8 bases respectively, with 12 bases between them. The CDR3 DNA is TGTGCCAGCAGTAGAAACAGGGAGGAAAAACTGTTTTTT. It yields the protein CASSRNREEKLFF.